Included here is one T cell receptor beta chain sequence, with context. What it binds is unknown. This sample includes further DNA sequences coding for the same CDR3. As input for TCR beta libraries, about 2 micrograms of genomic DNA came from cryopreserved PBMCs. This CDR3 region has 15 residues. Looked up from germline, CDR1 is SGHRS and CDR2 is YFSETQ. The germline V and J ends were trimmed by 0 bases and 0 bases, with 6 bases remaining between them. The data derive from a study of cytotoxic CD8 clonotypes in ibrutinib-treated CLL. Study-wide background: IGHV unmutated fewer than 18; relapsed/refractory 11; treatment-naive about 14.

Profiled with immunoSEQ multiplex PCR; TCRdb holds only in-frame clones, not every one. The table records approximately 300,000 clones, more than 65% of them present only once. Regarding the study as a whole: Samples were collected at differing times from sustained-remission and progressing patients.

The sequencing used PBMCs, collected before ibrutinib treatment. This TCR was sampled from a human donor with chronic lymphocytic leukemia. The chain recombines TRBV5-1 with TRBJ1-4, with D uncertain. CDR3 amino acids: CASSLVGTTNEKLFF. Written as DNA, the CDR3 is TGCGCCAGCAGCTTGGTTGGAACAACTAATGAAAAACTGTTTTTT.